One TCR beta chain is described in this entry. The antigen it binds to is not known. It has no much larger one-base neighbor in the sample; base qualities were not kept. For CDR1 and CDR2, the germline V gene lists MGHRA and YSYEKL. The CDR3, cysteine through phenylalanine, is 17 amino acids long. Only the CDR3 portion is preserved as DNA: 51 bases, with reading frame beginning at the first base. V is reduced by 0 bases and J by 2 bases, leaving a spacing of 14 bases between them. The sample is drawn from a study of CD8+ T cells in alopecia areata (dated by TCRdb to the late 2010s). About the study as a whole: Treated patients were enrolled in an open-label pilot trial of oral tofacitinib, 5 to 10 mg twice daily, for moderate-to-severe alopecia areata. Human TCRbeta sequencing covered scalp tissue and sorted CD4+ and CD8+ peripheral blood T cells from patchy and totalis/universalis alopecia areata patients and healthy controls. Amplification of TCRbeta CDR3 regions was done by immunoSEQ multiplex PCR using 35 Vbeta forward primers and 13 Jbeta reverse primers. RNA was obtained with the PAXgene miRNA kit for fixed scalp, the miRNeasy kit for PBMCs, and the RNeasy kit for mouse skin. The study used high-throughput TCRbeta sequencing to examine T cell clonal expansion in alopecia areata, in both the C3H/HeJ mouse model and human patients. Scalp clonality was compared among normal scalp (n=4), patchy alopecia areata scalp (n=8), and alopecia totalis/universalis scalp (n=8). Disease severity in treated patients was measured with the SALT score, which quantifies the percentage of affected scalp surface area. Tofacitinib-treated patients had biopsies at baseline and at 4 and 24 weeks of treatment, with a later scalp biopsy in several patients. Patients received tofacitinib for 6 to 18 months and were then followed off drug for 6 months to check for delayed response and recurrence. Broad study findings and their caveats: Because the treated cohort was small and had just a single nonresponder, larger studies are needed to establish links between baseline CD8+ expansion and response. Lesional scalp, especially in alopecia totalis/universalis, showed higher clonality and more expanded CD8+ clones than normal scalp, suggesting antigenic drive. Resident alphabeta T cells in normal human skin are also sequenced, complicating scalp TCR repertoire analysis, unlike mouse skin dominated by gammadelta T cells. With tofacitinib, both scalp clonality and the number of expanded CD8+ clones among the top 100 scalp clones went down significantly. TCR sequences shared between patients were less clear than in mice, possibly partly because of HLA diversity in the patient population. Many expanded lesional clones were found to persist in scalp and blood during tofacitinib treatment, and relapse after treatment cessation may be partly explained by this persistence.

In the paper's terms, the time point label means: 4 weeks on oral tofacitinib. The treatment or condition label of this sample denotes: oral pan-JAK inhibitor, 5-10 mg twice daily. Lesional scalp punch biopsies and peripheral blood were obtained from alopecia areata patients. PBMCs were isolated by density centrifugation and stained for CD3, CD4 and CD8, after which CD4+ and CD8+ T cells were sorted on a FACSAria. Libraries came from the immunoSEQ multiplex PCR assay. For TCR sequencing, RNA was extracted from every sample and reverse transcribed into cDNA to serve as template. SuperScript III was used for first-strand cDNA synthesis, primed with a 2:1 mix of oligo-dT and random hexamers. Amplification bias was assessed with a synthetic immune receptor repertoire, and residual bias was removed computationally. Regarding the original processing steps: Raw reads were preprocessed to remove errors, and CDR3 was defined by IMGT conventions from the conserved cysteine to phenylalanine. To get clonality, Shannon entropy was normalized by log2 of the number of productive unique TCRs and the result was subtracted from 1. Whether each scalp clone was CD4 or CD8 was inferred by checking scalp TCRbeta sequences against the CD4 and CD8 repertoires from sorted blood. TCRdb mirrors the immuneACCESS table, restricted to in-frame sequences. Some clones are absent from its copies; in checked studies, under half trace to an unresolved V gene, and the reason for the others is unknown. That table supplies the V and J calls and clone size; D and trimming were determined from the DNA. In this sample the table shows 110,000 to 150,000 clones, 50% to 65% of which occur a single time. Around a sixth of the sample rests with the top ten.

The source was CD8+ T cells sorted from blood, collected at week 4, from a patient treated with tofacitinib. This clonotype was obtained from a human donor with alopecia areata. The rearranged chain carries TRBV4-1 and TRBJ2-1, with no confidently assigned D gene. The CDR3 amino acid sequence is: CASSQDPELNAYNEQFF. Read as DNA, the sequence is TGCGCCAGCAGCCAAGACCCAGAGCTTAACGCCTACAATGAGCAGTTCTTC.